Reported below is one TCR beta chain. In the source study's methods: How many nucleated cells were present was estimated from reference gene primer amplification. Some clones are missing from TCRdb's copy, which holds only in-frame ones; the method was immunoSEQ multiplex PCR. That table furnishes V, J and clone size, whereas the DNA furnished D and trimming. The sample lists about 20,000 clones; roughly 84% were seen once. These data belong to a study of blood T cell repertoires in COVID-19. The wider study: Acute-phase and convalescent COVID-19 samples originated in the United States, Italy and Spain. T cells, B-cell-depleted T cells, or PBMCs provided the cDNA or gDNA that served as material.

The CDR3 sequence is 15 residues long. Germline CDR1 is SGHRS and CDR2 is YFSETQ. With V trimmed by 1 base and J by 4 bases, 5 bases remained unmatched. The chain has TRBV5-1 and TRBJ2-3, with 8 bases that match TRBD2. Sequenced material: peripheral blood. This TCR was sampled from a human donor in a cohort sampled during active COVID-19. The donor label of this sample is uncertain. The CDR3 DNA reads TGCGCCAGCAGCTTGAGGAGCGGGAGTGCAGATACGCAGTATTTT. Translated: CASSLRSGSADTQYF. Full variable domain (remainder filled in from reference TRBV5-1 and TRBJ2-3): KAGVTQTPRYLIKTRGQQVTLSCSPISGHRSVSWYQQTPGQGLQFLFEYFSETQRNKGNFPGRFSGRQFSNSRSEMNVSTLELGDSALYLCASSLRSGSADTQYFGPGTRLTVL.